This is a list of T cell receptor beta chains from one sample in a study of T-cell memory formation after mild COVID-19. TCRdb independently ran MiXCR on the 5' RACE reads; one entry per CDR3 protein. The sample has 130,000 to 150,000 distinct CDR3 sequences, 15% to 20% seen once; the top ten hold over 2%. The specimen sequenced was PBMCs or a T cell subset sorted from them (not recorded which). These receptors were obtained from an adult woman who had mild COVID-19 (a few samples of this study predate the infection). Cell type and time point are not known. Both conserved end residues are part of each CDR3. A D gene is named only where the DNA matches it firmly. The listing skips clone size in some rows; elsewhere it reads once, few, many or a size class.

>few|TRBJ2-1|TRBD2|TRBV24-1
TGTGCCACCAGTGAATCTCCCGGGACTAGCGGGAGGAATGAGCAGTTCTTC
CATSESPGTSGRNEQFF
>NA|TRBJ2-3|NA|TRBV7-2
TGTGCCAGCAGCTTATACGGGCGACCCACAGATACGCAGTATTTT
CASSLYGRPTDTQYF
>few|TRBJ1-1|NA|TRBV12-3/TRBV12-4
TGTGCCAGCAGTTCCCCCACTGAAGCTTTCTTT
CASSSPTEAFF
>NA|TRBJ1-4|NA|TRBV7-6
TGTGCCAGCAGCTTAGGTCTTAGGGGCCCAAGGAATGAAAAACTGTTTTTT
CASSLGLRGPRNEKLFF
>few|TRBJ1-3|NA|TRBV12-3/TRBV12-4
TGTGCCAGCCGCCTGGGGGGTGGAAACACCATATATTTT
CASRLGGGNTIYF
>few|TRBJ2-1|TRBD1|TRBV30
TGTGCCTGGAGTGTTCGGACAGGGGGCTACAATGAGCAGTTCTTC
CAWSVRTGGYNEQFF
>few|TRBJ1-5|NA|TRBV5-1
TGCGCCAGCAGCCAGGGGTCGGGACAGCCCCAGCATTTT
CASSQGSGQPQHF
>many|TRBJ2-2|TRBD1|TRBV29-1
TGCAGCGTTGTGAGGGGGCAAAACACCGGGGAGCTGTTTTTT
CSVVRGQNTGELFF
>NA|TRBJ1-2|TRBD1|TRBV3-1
TGTTCCAGCAGCCGGCAGGGGGCGCGAGGCTACACCTTC
CSSSRQGARGYTF
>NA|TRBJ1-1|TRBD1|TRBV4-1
TGCGCCAGCAGCCAAGTTCAGGGGGGGTGGACTGAAGCTTTCTTT
CASSQVQGGWTEAFF
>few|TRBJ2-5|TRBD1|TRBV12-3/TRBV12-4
TGTGCCAGCAGTTTGACAGGGGGCAGCCAAGAGACCCAGTACTTC
CASSLTGGSQETQYF
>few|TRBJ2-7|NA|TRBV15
TGTGCCACCAGCAGAGGGGCCGATGGGTACGAGCAGTACTTC
CATSRGADGYEQYF
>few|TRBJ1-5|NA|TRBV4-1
TGCGCCAGCAGCCAAGATCGGGCGGTCGCCCAGCATTTT
CASSQDRAVAQHF
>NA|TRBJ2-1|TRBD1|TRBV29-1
TGCAGCGTTCCTGAAGAGACAGGGGTCAAGAATGAGCAGTTCTTC
CSVPEETGVKNEQFF
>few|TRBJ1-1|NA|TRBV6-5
TGTGCCAGCCGGAGATTGAACACTGAAGCTTTCTTT
CASRRLNTEAFF
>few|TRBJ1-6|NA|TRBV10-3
TGTGCCATCAGTGCTCCAGACAGGCCGAATTCACCCCTCCACTTT
CAISAPDRPNSPLHF
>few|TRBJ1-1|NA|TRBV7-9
TGTGCCAGCAGCTTAGAGACAACGAACACTGAAGCTTTCTTT
CASSLETTNTEAFF
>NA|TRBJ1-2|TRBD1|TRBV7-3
TGTGCCAGCAGCCTGTTGGGCAGGGGGCAAGAAGGCTACACCTTC
CASSLLGRGQEGYTF
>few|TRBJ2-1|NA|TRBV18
TGTGCCAGCTCACCACCGAACTACAATGAGCAGTTCTTC
CASSPPNYNEQFF
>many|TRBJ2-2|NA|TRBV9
TGTGCCAGCAGCGTAGGTGGGGCCTTCGGGGAGCTGTTTTTT
CASSVGGAFGELFF
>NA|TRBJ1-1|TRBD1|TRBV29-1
TGCAGCGTTCCCAAGGGACAGGGAATGAACACTGAAGCTTTCTTT
CSVPKGQGMNTEAFF
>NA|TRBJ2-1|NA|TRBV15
TGTGCCACCAGCAGAGCCAGGCTTAATGAGCAGTTCTTC
CATSRARLNEQFF